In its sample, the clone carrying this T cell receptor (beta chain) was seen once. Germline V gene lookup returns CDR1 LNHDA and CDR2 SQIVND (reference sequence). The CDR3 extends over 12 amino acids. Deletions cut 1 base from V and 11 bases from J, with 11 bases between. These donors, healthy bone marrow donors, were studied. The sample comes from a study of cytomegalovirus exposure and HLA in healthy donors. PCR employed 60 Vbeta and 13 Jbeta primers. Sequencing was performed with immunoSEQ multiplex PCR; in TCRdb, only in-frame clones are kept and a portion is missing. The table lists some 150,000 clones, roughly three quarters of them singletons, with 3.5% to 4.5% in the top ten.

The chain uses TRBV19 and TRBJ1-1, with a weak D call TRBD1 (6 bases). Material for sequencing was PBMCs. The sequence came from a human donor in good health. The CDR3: CASSIGGLSAFF. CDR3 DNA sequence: TGTGCCAGTAGTATAGGGGGGCTGTCGGCTTTCTTT.